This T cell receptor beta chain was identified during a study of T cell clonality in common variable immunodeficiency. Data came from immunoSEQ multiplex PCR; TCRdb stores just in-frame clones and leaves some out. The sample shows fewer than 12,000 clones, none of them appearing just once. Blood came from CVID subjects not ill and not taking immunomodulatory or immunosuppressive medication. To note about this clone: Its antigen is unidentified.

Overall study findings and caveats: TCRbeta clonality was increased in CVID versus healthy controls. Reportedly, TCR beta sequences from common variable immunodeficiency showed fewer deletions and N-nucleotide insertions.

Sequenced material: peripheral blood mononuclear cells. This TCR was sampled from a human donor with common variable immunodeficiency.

Incomplete CDR3 DNA: TGTGCCAGCAGCCCAAGGACAGGAGGGAATGAG. The encoded protein is CASSPRTGGNE. The full CDR3 is CASSPRTGGNEQFF. V usage is TRBV7-3 and J usage is TRBJ2-1; a possible D gene is TRBD1 (7 bases). The read ends 3 residues before the CDR3 terminus; that terminus is restored from the germline J gene. The V and J ends lost 5 bases and 7 bases respectively, with 15 bases between them. From germline, CDR1 is SGHTA and CDR2 FQGTGA. The CDR3 is 14 residues long.